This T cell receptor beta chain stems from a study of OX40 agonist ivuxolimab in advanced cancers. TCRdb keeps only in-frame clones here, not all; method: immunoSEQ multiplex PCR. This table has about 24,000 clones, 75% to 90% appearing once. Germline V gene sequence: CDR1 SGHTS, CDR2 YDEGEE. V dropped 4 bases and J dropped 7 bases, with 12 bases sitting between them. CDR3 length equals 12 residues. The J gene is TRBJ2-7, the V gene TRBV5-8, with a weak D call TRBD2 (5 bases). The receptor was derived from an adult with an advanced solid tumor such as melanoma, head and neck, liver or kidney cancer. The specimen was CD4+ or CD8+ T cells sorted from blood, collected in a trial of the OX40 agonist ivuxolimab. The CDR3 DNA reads TGTGCCAGCAGCCCCAGAGGGCGGGAGCAGTACTTC. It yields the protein CASSPRGREQYF.